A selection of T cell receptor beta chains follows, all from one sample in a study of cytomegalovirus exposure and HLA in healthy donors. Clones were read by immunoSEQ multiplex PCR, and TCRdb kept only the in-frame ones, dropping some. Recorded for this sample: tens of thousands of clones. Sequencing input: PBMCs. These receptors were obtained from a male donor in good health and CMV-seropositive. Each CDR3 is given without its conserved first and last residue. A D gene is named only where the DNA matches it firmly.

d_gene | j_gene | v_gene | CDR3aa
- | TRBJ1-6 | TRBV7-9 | ASSFEQNNSPLH
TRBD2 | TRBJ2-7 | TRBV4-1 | ASSQDGAAGGLSYEQY
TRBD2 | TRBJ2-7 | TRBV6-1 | ASSAPGGVGYEQY
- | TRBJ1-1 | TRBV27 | ASSYVTGANTEAF
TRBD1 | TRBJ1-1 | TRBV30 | AWTVQGSNTEAF
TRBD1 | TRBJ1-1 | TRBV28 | ASSFSGGTEAF
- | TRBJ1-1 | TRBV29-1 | SVESQGNTEAF
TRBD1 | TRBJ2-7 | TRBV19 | ASSRAGGYEQY
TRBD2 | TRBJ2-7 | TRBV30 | AWRKLAGGPKNEQY
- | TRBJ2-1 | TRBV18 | ASSPIPTREQF
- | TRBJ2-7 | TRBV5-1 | ASSLAGGGYEQY
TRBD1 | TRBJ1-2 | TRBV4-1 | ASRPSDRAGYT
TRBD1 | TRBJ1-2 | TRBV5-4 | ASSLPVGTGFGYT
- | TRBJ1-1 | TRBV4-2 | ASSQSPGGAEAEAF
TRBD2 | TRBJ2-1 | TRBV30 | AWRQTSGSDNEQF
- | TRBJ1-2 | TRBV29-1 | SVEQGYT
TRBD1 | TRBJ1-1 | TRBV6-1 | ASSPRQGLNTEAF
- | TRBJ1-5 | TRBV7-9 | ASSVEGDQPQH
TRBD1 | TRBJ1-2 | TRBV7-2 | ASSLGGQGTGYGYT
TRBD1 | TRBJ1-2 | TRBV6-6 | ASSPTGVEGYGYT
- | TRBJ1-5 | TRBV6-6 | ASSLGGDSNQPQH
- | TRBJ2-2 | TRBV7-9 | ASSHTLSTGELF
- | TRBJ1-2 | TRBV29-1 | SAQGTTNYGYT
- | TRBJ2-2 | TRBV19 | ASTVKWELF
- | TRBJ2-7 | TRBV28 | ASSILTGDEQY
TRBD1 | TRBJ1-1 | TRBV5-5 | ASSLWDSLNTEAF
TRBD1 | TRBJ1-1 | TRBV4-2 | ASSHGQGAMNTEAF
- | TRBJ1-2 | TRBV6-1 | ASSERWQGDGYT
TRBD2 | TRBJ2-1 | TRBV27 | ASSLRGVVYNEQF
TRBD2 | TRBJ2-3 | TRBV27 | ASSLLGRATDTQY
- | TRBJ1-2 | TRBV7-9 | ASSPPGGTVYGYT
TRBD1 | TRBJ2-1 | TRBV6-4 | ASSQLPGQGADEQF
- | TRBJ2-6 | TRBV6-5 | ASSYSEGSGANVLT
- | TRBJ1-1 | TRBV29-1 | RVRGTEAF
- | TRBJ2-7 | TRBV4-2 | ASSQDTQGTYEQY
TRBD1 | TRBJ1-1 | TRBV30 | AWRDPGTGVTEAF
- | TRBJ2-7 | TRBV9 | ASSVQANDYEQY
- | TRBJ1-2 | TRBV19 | ASTPDTSNYGYT
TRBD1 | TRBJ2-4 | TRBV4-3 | ASRQDRAASNIQY
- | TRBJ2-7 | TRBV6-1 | ASSAHREDRY
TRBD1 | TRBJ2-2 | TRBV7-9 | ASSSRTGVTGELF
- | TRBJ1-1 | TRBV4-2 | ASSQLGRNTEAF
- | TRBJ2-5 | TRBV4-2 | ASSQDGGARGKTQY